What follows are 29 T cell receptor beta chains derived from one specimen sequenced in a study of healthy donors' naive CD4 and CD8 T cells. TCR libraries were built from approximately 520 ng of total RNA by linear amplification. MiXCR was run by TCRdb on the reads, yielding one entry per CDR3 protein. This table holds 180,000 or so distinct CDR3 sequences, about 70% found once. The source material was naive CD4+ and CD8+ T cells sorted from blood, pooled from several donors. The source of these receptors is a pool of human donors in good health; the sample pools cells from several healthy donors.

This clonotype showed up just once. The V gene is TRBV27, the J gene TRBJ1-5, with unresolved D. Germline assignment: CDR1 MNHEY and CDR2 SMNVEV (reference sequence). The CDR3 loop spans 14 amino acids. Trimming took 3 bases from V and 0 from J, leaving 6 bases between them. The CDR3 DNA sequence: TGTGCCAGCAGTTTGTATCATAGCAATCAGCCCCAGCATTTT. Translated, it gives CASSLYHSNQPQHF.

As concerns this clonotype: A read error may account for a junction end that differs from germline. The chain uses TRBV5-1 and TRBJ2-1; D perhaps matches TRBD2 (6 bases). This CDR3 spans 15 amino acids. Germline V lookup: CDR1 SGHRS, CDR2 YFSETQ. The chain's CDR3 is CASSSPGTAGREQFF. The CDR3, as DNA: TGTGCCAGCAGCTCGCCGGGAACGGCGGGACGTGAGCAGTTCTTC.

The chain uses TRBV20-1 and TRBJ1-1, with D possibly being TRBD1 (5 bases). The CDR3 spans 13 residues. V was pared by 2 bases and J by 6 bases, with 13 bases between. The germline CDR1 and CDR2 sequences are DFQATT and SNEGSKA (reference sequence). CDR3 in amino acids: CSARLVTDPEAFF. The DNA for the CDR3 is TGCAGTGCTAGATTGGTGACAGATCCTGAAGCTTTCTTT.

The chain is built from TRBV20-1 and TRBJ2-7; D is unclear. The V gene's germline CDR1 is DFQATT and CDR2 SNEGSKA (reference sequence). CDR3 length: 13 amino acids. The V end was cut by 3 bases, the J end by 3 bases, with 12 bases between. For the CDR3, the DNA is TGCAGTGCTAGGGACGGTTCATACTACGAGCAGTACTTC. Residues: CSARDGSYYEQYF.

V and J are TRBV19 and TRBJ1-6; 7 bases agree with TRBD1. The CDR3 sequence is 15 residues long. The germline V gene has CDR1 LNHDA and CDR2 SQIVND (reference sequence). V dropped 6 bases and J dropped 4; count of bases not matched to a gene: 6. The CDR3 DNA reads TGTGCCAGTAGACCCGGGGGACAGTATAATTCACCCCTCCACTTT. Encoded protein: CASRPGGQYNSPLHF.

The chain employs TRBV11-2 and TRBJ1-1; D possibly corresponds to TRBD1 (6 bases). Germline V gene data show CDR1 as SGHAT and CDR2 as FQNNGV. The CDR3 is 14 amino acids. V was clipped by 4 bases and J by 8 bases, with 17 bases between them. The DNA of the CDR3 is TGTGCCAGCAGCTACCACAGGGCCTTCCGAGAAGCTTTCTTT. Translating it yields CASSYHRAFREAFF.

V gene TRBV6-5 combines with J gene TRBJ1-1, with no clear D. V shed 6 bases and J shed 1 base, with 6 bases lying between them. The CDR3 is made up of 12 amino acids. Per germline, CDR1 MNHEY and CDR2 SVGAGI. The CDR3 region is CASRPGNTEAFF. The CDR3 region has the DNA TGTGCCAGCAGACCAGGGAACACTGAAGCTTTCTTT.

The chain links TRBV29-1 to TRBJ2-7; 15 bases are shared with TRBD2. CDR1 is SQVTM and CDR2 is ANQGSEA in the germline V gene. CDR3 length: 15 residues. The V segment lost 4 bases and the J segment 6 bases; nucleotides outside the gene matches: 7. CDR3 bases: TGCAGCGTTGCTGCAGGGACTAGCGGGGGGACCGAGCAGTACTTC. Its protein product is CSVAAGTSGGTEQYF.

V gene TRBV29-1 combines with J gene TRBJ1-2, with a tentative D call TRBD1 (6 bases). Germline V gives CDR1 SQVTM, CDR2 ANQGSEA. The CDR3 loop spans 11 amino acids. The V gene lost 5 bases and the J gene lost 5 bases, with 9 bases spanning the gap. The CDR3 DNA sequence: TGCAGCGTTACAGGGCAATATGGCTACACCTTC. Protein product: CSVTGQYGYTF.

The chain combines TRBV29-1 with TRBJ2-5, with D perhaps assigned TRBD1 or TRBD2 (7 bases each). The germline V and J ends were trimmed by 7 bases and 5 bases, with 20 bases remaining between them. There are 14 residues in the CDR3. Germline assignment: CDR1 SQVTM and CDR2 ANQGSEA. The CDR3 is CSDSGGTGAETQYF. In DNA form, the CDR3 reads TGCAGCGATTCGGGAGGCACAGGGGCGGAGACCCAGTACTTC.

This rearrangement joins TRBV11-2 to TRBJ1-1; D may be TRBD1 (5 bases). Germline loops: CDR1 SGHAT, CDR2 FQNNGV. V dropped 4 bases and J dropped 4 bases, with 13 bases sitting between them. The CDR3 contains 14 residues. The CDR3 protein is CASSSGLGGTEAFF. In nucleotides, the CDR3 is TGTGCCAGCAGCTCTGGACTCGGGGGCACTGAAGCTTTCTTT.

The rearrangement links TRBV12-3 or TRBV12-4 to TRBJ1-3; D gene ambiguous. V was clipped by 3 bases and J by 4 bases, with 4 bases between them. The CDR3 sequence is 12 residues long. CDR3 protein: CASSFSGNTIYF. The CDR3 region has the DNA TGTGCCAGCAGTTTCTCCGGAAACACCATATATTTT.

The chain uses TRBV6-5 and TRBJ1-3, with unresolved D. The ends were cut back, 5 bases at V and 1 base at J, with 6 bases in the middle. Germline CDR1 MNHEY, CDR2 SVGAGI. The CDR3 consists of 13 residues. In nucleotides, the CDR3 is TGTGCCAGCAGTATTCAATCTGGAAACACCATATATTTT. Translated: CASSIQSGNTIYF.

The CDR3 DNA reads TGCAGCGTTCCGACAGGGTTCGCGTCCGAGCAGTACTTC. Protein product: CSVPTGFASEQYF. The chain combines TRBV29-1 with TRBJ2-7; 7 bases are shared with TRBD1. The trim removed 5 bases at V and 6 bases at J, leaving 10 bases unmatched. Germline V gives CDR1 SQVTM, CDR2 ANQGSEA. The CDR3 length is 13 residues.

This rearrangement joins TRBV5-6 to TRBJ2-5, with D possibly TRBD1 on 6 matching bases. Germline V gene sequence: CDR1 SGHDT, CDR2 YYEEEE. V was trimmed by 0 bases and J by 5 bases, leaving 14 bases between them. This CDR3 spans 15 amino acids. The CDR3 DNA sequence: TGTGCCAGCAGCTTGGGAAGACAGAGGGGGGAGACCCAGTACTTC. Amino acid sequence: CASSLGRQRGETQYF. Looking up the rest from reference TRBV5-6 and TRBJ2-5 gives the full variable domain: DAGVTQSPTHLIKTRGQQVTLRCSPKSGHDTVSWYQQALGQGPQFIFQYYEEEERQRGNFPDRFSGHQFPNYSSELNVNALLLGDSALYLCASSLGRQRGETQYFGPGTRLLVL.

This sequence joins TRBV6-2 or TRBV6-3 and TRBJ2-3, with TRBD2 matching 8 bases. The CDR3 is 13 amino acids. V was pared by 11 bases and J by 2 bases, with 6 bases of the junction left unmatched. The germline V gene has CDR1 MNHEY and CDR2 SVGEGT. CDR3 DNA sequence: TGTGCCGGACAGCGGGGGCCCACAGATACGCAGTATTTT. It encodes CAGQRGPTDTQYF.

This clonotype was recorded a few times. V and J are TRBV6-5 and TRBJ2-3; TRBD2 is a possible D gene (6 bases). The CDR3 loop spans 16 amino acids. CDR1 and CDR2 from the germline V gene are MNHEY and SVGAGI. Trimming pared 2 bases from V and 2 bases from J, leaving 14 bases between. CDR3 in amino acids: CASSYHQTSPTDTQYF. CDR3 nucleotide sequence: TGTGCCAGCAGTTACCACCAGACTAGTCCCACAGATACGCAGTATTTT.

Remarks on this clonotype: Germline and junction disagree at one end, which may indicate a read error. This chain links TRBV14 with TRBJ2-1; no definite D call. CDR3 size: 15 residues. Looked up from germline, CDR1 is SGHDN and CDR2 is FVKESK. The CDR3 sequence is CASSQEESVRDEQFF. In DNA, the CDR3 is TGTGCCAGCAGCCAAGAAGAAAGCGTACGCGATGAGCAATTCTTC.

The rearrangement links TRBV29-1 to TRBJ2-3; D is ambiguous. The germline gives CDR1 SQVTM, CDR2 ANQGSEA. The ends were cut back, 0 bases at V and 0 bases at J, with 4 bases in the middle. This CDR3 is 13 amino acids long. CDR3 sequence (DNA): TGCAGCGTTGAAGACGGTAGCACAGATACGCAGTATTTT. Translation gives CSVEDGSTDTQYF.

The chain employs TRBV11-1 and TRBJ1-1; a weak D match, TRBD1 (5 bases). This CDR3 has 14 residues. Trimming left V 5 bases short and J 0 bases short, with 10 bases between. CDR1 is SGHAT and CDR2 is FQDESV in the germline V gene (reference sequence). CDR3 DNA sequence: TGTGCCAGCAGCGCGGGGGTCTTGAACACTGAAGCTTTCTTT. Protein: CASSAGVLNTEAFF.

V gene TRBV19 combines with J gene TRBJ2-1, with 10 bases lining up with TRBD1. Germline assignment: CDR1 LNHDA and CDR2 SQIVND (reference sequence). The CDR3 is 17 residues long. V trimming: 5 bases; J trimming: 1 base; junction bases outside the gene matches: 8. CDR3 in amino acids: CASSPRDRGVSYNEQFF. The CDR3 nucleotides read TGTGCCAGTAGTCCACGGGACAGGGGTGTTTCCTACAATGAGCAGTTCTTC.

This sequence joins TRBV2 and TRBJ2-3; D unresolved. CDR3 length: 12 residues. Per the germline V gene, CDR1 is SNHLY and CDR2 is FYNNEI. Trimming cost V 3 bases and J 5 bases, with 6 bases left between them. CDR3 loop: CASSEMLDTQYF. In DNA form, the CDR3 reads TGTGCCAGCAGTGAGATGTTAGATACGCAGTATTTT.

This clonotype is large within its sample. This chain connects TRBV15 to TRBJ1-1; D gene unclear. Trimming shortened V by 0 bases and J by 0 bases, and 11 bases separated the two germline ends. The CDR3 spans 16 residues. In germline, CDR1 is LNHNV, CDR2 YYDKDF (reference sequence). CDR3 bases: TGTGCCACCAGCAGAGATATCTTTTTTATGAACACTGAAGCTTTCTTT. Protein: CATSRDIFFMNTEAFF.

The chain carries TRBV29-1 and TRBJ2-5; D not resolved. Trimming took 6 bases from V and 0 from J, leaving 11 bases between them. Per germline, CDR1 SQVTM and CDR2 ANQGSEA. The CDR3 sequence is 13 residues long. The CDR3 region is CSVSLTDQETQYF. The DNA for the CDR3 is TGCAGCGTCTCGCTGACCGACCAAGAGACCCAGTACTTC.

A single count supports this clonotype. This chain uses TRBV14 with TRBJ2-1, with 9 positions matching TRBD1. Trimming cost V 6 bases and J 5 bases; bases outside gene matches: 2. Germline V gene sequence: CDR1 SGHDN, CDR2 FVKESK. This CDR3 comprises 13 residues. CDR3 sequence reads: CASRRTGDNEQFF. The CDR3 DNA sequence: TGTGCCAGCAGACGGACAGGGGACAATGAGCAGTTCTTC.

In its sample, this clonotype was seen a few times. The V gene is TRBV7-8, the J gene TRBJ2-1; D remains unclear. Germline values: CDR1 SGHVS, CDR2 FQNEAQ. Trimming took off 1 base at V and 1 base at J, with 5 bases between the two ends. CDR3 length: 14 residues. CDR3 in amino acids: CASSLDFSYNEQFF. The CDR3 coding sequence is TGTGCCAGCAGCTTAGATTTTTCCTACAATGAGCAGTTCTTC.

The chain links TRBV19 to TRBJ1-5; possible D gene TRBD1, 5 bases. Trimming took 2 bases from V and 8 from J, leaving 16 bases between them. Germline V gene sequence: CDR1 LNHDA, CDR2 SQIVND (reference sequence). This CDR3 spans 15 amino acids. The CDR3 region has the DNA TGTGCCAGTAGTATAATCGGGACCCGCCAGGAGCCCCAGCATTTT. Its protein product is CASSIIGTRQEPQHF.

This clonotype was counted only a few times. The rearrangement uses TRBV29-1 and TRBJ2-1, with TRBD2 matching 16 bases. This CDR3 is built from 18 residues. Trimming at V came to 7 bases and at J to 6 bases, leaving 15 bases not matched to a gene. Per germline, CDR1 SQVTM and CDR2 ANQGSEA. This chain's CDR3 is CSAEGTSGRALSFNEQFF. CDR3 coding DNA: TGCAGCGCCGAAGGGACTAGCGGGAGGGCCCTCTCGTTCAATGAGCAGTTCTTC.

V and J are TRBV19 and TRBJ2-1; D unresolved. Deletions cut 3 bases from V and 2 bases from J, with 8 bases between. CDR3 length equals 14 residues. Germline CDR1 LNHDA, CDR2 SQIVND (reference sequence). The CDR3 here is CASSIGWPYNEQFF. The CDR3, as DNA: TGTGCCAGTAGTATCGGTTGGCCCTACAATGAGCAGTTCTTC.